One sample yielded the 17 T cell receptor beta chains listed below, sequenced in a study of shared clonotypes between healthy human individuals. Only in-frame clones appear in the TCRdb table, and some are missing; sequencing was by immunoSEQ multiplex PCR. Of nearly 2 million clones in the sample, about 95% were seen once. Naive CD8 cells lacked CD45RO and underwent positive selection for CCR7, leaving out terminally differentiated effector memory CD45RA+ cells. The material sequenced was naive CD8+ T cells sorted from blood. These receptors all stem from a man between 18 and 29 years old in good health.

A single count supports this clone. V and J are TRBV2 and TRBJ2-1; D is undetermined. CDR1 is SNHLY, CDR2 FYNNEI, per germline. Trimming removed 3 bases at V and 0 bases at J, with 6 bases between. The CDR3 covers 14 residues. The CDR3 spells CASSDPNSYNEQFF. Written as DNA, the CDR3 is TGTGCCAGCAGTGACCCTAACTCCTACAATGAGCAGTTCTTC.

This rearrangement joins TRBV7-2 to TRBJ2-3; the D gene could be TRBD1 or TRBD2 (6 bases each). Per germline, CDR1 SGHTA and CDR2 FQGNSA. CDR3 length: 16 residues. The V gene lost 5 bases and the J gene lost 0 bases, with 15 bases spanning the gap. The CDR3 sequence: CASSIVGGRSTDTQYF. The CDR3 nucleotides read TGTGCCAGCAGCATTGTAGGGGGGCGTAGCACAGATACGCAGTATTTT.

This rearrangement joins TRBV6-5 to TRBJ2-7; no clear D. The CDR3 consists of 13 residues. Germline CDR1 reads MNHEY; CDR2 reads SVGAGI. Trimming stripped 8 bases from V and 3 bases from J, with 14 bases between. Written as DNA, the CDR3 is TGTGCCAGCGGTCTAAGTGGGGTCTACGAGCAGTACTTC. Translating gives CASGLSGVYEQYF.

The CDR3 loop reads CAISDLGGYQPQHF. The CDR3 nucleotides read TGTGCCATCAGTGACCTCGGGGGGTATCAGCCCCAGCATTTT. The chain joins TRBV10-3 to TRBJ1-5; possibly TRBD1 for D (5 bases). The V end was cut by 3 bases, the J end by 5 bases, with 11 bases between. The CDR3 is 14 residues long. Per the germline V gene, CDR1 is ENHRY and CDR2 is SYGVKD.

CDR3 bases: TGCAGCGTTGAAGTCGGGACTAGCGGGAGCCCCGAGCAGTACTTC. Its translation is CSVEVGTSGSPEQYF. The genes are TRBV29-1 and TRBJ2-7, with TRBD2 matching over 14 bases. The ends lost 1 base at V and 6 bases at J; junction bases unmatched: 5. CDR1 is SQVTM and CDR2 is ANQGSEA in the germline V gene. The CDR3 totals 15 residues.

This chain uses TRBV13 with TRBJ2-1, with a weak D call TRBD2 (5 bases). The V and J ends lost 3 bases and 5 bases respectively, with 5 bases between them. Germline values: CDR1 PRHDT, CDR2 FYEKMQ (reference sequence). The CDR3 has 12 amino acids. The CDR3: CASSFGDNEQFF. The CDR3, as DNA: TGTGCCAGCAGCTTCGGGGACAATGAGCAGTTCTTC.

This clone was recorded only once. V usage is TRBV4-3 and J usage is TRBJ2-7; D is perhaps TRBD2 (6 bases). The V gene's germline CDR1 is LGHNA and CDR2 YSLEER. CDR3 length: 18 residues. V was pared by 0 bases and J by 3 bases, with 21 bases between. The CDR3 sequence: CASSQDYGDWGTGYEQYF. The CDR3 DNA is TGCGCCAGCAGCCAAGATTACGGGGATTGGGGGACTGGCTACGAGCAGTACTTC.

About this clone: The sample carries other DNA sequences with the same CDR3. The rearrangement joins TRBV5-1 to TRBJ1-5; D ambiguous. Germline CDR1 SGHRS, CDR2 YFSETQ. V lost 0 bases and J 3 bases, leaving 7 bases between the germline ends. CDR3 length: 14 residues. The CDR3 here is CASSLGTDNQPQHF. In DNA, the CDR3 is TGCGCCAGCAGCTTGGGAACAGACAATCAGCCCCAGCATTTT.

The CDR3 reads CASSQVGGENTIYF. The CDR3 nucleotides read TGCGCCAGCAGCCAAGTTGGGGGAGAAAACACCATATATTTT. The chain carries TRBV4-3 and TRBJ1-3; D is perhaps TRBD1 (5 bases). This CDR3 region has 14 residues. Trimming cost V 1 base and J 6 bases, with 10 bases left between them. CDR1 is LGHNA and CDR2 is YSLEER in the germline V gene.

The chain joins TRBV29-1 to TRBJ2-1; D remains ambiguous. Per the germline V gene, CDR1 is SQVTM and CDR2 is ANQGSEA. Trimming took off 1 base at V and 3 bases at J, with 16 bases between the two ends. The CDR3 covers 16 residues. This CDR3 reads CSVEGLVGKDYNEQFF. The CDR3 DNA is TGCAGCGTTGAAGGTCTCGTGGGCAAAGACTACAATGAGCAGTTCTTC.

In this sample, this clone turned up once. V is TRBV2 and J is TRBJ1-4, with unresolved D. V was shortened by 7 bases and J by 8 bases, with 14 bases between the two germline ends. Germline CDR1 is SNHLY and CDR2 is FYNNEI. The CDR3 extends over 13 amino acids. The chain's CDR3 is CASTEKTLEKLFF. The CDR3 bases are TGTGCCAGCACCGAGAAGACACTCGAAAAACTGTTTTTT. The full variable domain, rest sourced from reference TRBV2 and TRBJ1-4, is EPEVTQTPSHQVTQMGQEVILRCVPISNHLYFYWYRQILGQKVEFLVSFYNNEISEKSEIFDDQFSVERPDGSNFTLKIRSTKLEDSAMYFCASTEKTLEKLFFGSGTQLSVL.

Here the CDR3 reads CASSLAGEQPQHF. CDR3 nucleotides: TGTGCCAGCAGCTTAGCAGGGGAACAGCCCCAGCATTTT. The gene calls are TRBV7-9 and TRBJ1-5; a weak D match, TRBD1 (5 bases). Germline V gives CDR1 SEHNR, CDR2 FQNEAQ (reference sequence). CDR3 length: 13 amino acids. V dropped 0 bases and J dropped 7 bases, with 7 bases sitting between them.

CDR3 amino acids: CASEPTGGGYNEQFF. CDR3 coding DNA: TGTGCCAGCGAGCCGACAGGGGGCGGTTACAATGAGCAGTTCTTC. The chain uses TRBV2 and TRBJ2-1; the match to TRBD1 covers 10 bases. This CDR3 has 15 residues. From germline, CDR1 is SNHLY and CDR2 FYNNEI. J gave up 4 bases and V 8 bases, and 8 bases lay outside the gene matches.

The rearrangement joins TRBV27 to TRBJ2-1; perhaps TRBD2 as D (6 bases). This CDR3 spans 17 amino acids. The germline CDR1 and CDR2 sequences are MNHEY and SMNVEV (reference sequence). Trimming removed 1 base from V and 1 base from J, with 14 bases in between. The CDR3 DNA reads as TGTGCCAGCAGTTTATTTGTAGCGGACGAATCCTACAATGAGCAGTTCTTC. It is translated as CASSLFVADESYNEQFF.

The chain uses TRBV14 and TRBJ2-1, with D possibly being TRBD1 or TRBD2 (6 bases each). Trimming took 6 bases from V and 0 from J, leaving 21 bases between them. Germline V gene lookup returns CDR1 SGHDN and CDR2 FVKESK. This CDR3 is built from 18 residues. The CDR3 is CASSPPFGGPSSYNEQFF. CDR3 in DNA: TGTGCCAGCAGTCCCCCCTTTGGGGGGCCTAGCTCCTACAATGAGCAGTTCTTC.

This sequence joins TRBV7-9 and TRBJ2-3, with 7 bases lining up with TRBD1. CDR3 size: 14 residues. J gave up 6 bases and V 2 bases, and 5 bases lay outside the gene matches. Germline CDR1 reads SEHNR; CDR2 reads FQNEAQ (reference sequence). The DNA of the CDR3 is TGTGCCAGCAGCTTAACAGGGGAGATCGATACGCAGTATTTT. It yields the protein CASSLTGEIDTQYF.

This rearrangement joins TRBV19 to TRBJ1-2, with TRBD1 matching 9 bases. The junction had 3 bases not matched to a gene; V was cut back by 6 bases and J by 1 base. Germline V CDR1 and CDR2: LNHDA, SQIVND (reference sequence). The CDR3 runs to 14 residues. The CDR3 sequence is CASRLTGGNYGYTF. The CDR3 DNA sequence: TGTGCCAGTAGGCTGACAGGGGGTAACTATGGCTACACCTTC.